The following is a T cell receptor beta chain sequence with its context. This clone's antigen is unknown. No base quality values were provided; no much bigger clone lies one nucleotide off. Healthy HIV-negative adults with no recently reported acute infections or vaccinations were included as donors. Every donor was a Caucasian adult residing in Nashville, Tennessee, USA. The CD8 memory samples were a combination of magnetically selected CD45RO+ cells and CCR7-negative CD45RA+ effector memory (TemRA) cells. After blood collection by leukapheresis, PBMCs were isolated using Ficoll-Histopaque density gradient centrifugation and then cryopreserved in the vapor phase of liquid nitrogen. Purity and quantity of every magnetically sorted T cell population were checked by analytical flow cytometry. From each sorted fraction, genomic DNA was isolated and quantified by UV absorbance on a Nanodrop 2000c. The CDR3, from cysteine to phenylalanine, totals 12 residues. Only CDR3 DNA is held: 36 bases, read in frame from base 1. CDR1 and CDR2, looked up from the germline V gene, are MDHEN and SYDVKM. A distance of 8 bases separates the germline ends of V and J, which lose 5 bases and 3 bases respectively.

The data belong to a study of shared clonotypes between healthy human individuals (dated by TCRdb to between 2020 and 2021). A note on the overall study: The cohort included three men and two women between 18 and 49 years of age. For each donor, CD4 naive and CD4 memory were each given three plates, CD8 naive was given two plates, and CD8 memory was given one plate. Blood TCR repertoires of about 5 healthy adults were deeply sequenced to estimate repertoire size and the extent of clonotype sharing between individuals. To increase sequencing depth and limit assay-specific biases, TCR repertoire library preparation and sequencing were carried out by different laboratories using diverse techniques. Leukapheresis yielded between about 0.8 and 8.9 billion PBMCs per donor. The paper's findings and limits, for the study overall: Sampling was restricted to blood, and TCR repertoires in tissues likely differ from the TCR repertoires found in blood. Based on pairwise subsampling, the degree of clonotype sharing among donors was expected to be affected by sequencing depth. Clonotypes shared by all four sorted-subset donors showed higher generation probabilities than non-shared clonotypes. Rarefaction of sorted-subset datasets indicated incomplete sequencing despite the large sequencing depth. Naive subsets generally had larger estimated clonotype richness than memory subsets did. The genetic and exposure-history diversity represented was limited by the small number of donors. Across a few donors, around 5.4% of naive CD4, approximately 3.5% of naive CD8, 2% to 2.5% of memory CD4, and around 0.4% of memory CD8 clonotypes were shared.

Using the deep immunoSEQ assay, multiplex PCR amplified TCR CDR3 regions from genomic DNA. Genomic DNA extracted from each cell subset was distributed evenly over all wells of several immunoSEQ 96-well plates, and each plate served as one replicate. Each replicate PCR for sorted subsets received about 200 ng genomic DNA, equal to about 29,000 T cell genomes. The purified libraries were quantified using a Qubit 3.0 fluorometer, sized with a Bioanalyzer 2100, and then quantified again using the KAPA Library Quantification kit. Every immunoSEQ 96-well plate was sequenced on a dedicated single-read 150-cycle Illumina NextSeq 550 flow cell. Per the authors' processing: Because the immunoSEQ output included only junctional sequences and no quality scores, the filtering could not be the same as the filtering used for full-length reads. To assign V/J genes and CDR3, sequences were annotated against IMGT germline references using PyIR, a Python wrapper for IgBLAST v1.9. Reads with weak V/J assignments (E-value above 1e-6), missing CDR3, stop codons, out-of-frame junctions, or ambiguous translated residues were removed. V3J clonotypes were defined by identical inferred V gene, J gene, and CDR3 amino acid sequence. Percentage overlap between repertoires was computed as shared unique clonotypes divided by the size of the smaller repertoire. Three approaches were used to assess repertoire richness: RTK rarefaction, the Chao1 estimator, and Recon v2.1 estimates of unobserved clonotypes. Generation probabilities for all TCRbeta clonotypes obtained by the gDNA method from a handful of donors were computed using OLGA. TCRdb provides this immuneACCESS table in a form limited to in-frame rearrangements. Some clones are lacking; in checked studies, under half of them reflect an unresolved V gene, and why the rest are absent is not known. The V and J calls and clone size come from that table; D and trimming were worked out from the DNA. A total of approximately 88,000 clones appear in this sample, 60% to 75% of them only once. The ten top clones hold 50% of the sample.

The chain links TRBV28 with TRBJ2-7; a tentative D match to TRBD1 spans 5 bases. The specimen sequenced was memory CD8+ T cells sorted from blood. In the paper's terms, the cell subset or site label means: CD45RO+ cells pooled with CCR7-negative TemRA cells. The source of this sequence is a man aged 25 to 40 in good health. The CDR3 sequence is CASSTTDYEQYF. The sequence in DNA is TGTGCCAGCAGTACGACAGACTACGAGCAGTACTTC.